These 19 T cell receptor beta chains were sequenced from one sample in a study of T-cell reconstitution after alpha-beta-depleted transplantation in children. Molecular barcoding with unique molecular identifiers was used for the TCRbeta library. In TCRdb, the PCR reads were re-called with MiXCR into one record per CDR3 protein. The sample carries fewer than 1 million distinct CDR3 sequences, 16% recorded once. The specimen was PBMCs, mostly from graft donor cells, collected 360 days after TCRalphabeta/CD19-depleted stem cell transplant. These receptors were obtained from a male patient aged 5 to 17 who had a stem cell transplant for acute lymphoblastic leukemia, so the T cells may come from the graft donor.

This clonotype was counted between two and nine times. The gene calls are TRBV7-7 and TRBJ1-3; D gene uncertain. Looked up from germline, CDR1 is SSHAT and CDR2 is FNYEAQ (reference sequence). V dropped 8 bases and J dropped 2 bases, with 10 bases sitting between them. This CDR3 region has 13 residues. For the CDR3, the DNA is TGTGCCAGCGGTCCCGTGGCTGGAAACACCATATATTTT. Encoded protein: CASGPVAGNTIYF. The full variable domain, completed using reference TRBV7-7 and TRBJ1-3, is GAGVSQSPRYKVTKRGQDVTLRCDPISSHATLYWYQQALGQGPEFLTYFNYEAQPDKSGLPSDRFSAERPEGSISTLTIQRTEQRDSAMYRCASGPVAGNTIYFGEGSWLTVV.

This clonotype occurred many times. The chain combines TRBV4-1 with TRBJ2-5, with 10 bases lining up with TRBD2. With 4 bases clipped from V and 4 bases from J, the junction kept 3 bases outside the gene matches. The germline V gene encodes CDR1 MGHRA and CDR2 YSYEKL. The CDR3 sequence is 14 residues long. The CDR3 DNA is TGCGCCAGCAGCCTCCTAGCGGGAGTAGAGACCCAGTACTTC. Its protein is CASSLLAGVETQYF.

This clonotype was detected ten times or more. The genes are TRBV2 and TRBJ2-5; TRBD2 might be the D (6 bases). Germline CDR1 and CDR2: SNHLY and FYNNEI. The CDR3 sequence is 14 residues long. The V gene lost 6 bases and the J gene lost 3 bases, with 14 bases spanning the gap. The CDR3 spells CASSRRAGKETQYF. DNA of the CDR3: TGTGCCAGCAGCCGGCGGGCGGGAAAAGAGACCCAGTACTTC.

In its sample, this clonotype was seen a few times. V usage is TRBV6-4 and J usage is TRBJ2-1; a weak D match, TRBD2 (7 bases). Germline CDR1 is MRHNA and CDR2 is SNTAGT. V was trimmed by 0 bases and J by 7 bases, leaving 19 bases between them. The CDR3 contains 17 residues. CDR3 region: CASSDSKGGDGGNEQFF. CDR3 sequence (DNA): TGTGCCAGCAGTGACTCGAAAGGGGGAGACGGGGGGAATGAGCAGTTCTTC.

This clonotype was recorded a few times. V gene TRBV9 combines with J gene TRBJ2-7; 7 bases line up with TRBD2. The J segment lost 2 bases and the V segment lost 7 bases, leaving 9 bases of the junction unmatched. In germline, CDR1 is SGDLS, CDR2 YYNGEE. The CDR3 has 14 amino acids. The CDR3 sequence: CASGSGLTAYEQYF. The CDR3 DNA reads as TGTGCCAGCGGATCGGGACTAACGGCCTACGAGCAGTACTTC.

The rearrangement links TRBV19 to TRBJ2-1; D is perhaps TRBD1 (5 bases). The CDR3 runs 14 residues. V gave up 4 bases and J gave up 8 bases, with 15 bases separating them. Germline CDR1 is LNHDA and CDR2 is SQIVND (reference sequence). CDR3 amino acids: CASSTGLLMDEQFF. In nucleotides, the CDR3 is TGTGCCAGTAGTACAGGGCTGCTTATGGATGAGCAGTTCTTC.

This clonotype was observed a handful of times. The V call is TRBV11-3, the J call TRBJ2-4, with 8 bases matching TRBD1. CDR1 is SGHNT, CDR2 YENEEA, per germline. CDR3 size: 13 residues. With 5 bases clipped from V and 11 bases from J, the junction kept 8 bases outside the gene matches. The CDR3 is CASSAGQGRLQYF. In nucleotides, the CDR3 is TGTGCCAGCAGCGCAGGACAGGGTCGCCTTCAGTACTTC. The full variable domain, completed using reference TRBV11-3 and TRBJ2-4, is EAGVVQSPRYKIIEKKQPVAFWCNPISGHNTLYWYLQNLGQGPELLIRYENEEAVDDSQLPKDRFSAERLKGVDSTLKIQPAELGDSAVYLCASSAGQGRLQYFGAGTRLSVL.

This clonotype was seen a few times. The chain is built from TRBV12-3 or TRBV12-4 and TRBJ2-2; 7 nucleotides agree with TRBD1. J gave up 4 bases and V 2 bases, and 13 bases lay outside the gene matches. CDR3 length equals 18 residues. The CDR3 spells CASSLPITNRGATGELFF. DNA for the CDR3: TGTGCCAGCAGTTTACCCATTACTAACAGGGGAGCCACCGGGGAGCTGTTTTTT.

The genes are TRBV9 and TRBJ2-1, with D possibly being TRBD1 (5 bases). The V gene's germline CDR1 is SGDLS and CDR2 YYNGEE. Trimming pared 1 base from V and 2 bases from J, leaving 16 bases between. The CDR3 is made up of 17 amino acids. The CDR3 is CASSVSEPGKTYNEQFF. In nucleotides, the CDR3 is TGTGCCAGCAGCGTAAGTGAGCCAGGGAAAACCTACAATGAGCAGTTCTTC.

The V gene is TRBV10-1, the J gene TRBJ2-1; D is tentatively TRBD1 or TRBD2 (5 bases each). CDR1 is WNHNN and CDR2 is SYGVQD in the germline V gene (reference sequence). Trimming left V 5 bases short and J 6 bases short, with 17 bases between. The CDR3 is 15 residues long. The CDR3, as DNA: TGCGCCAGCAGTTCCCGGGATGTAAGGGGCAATGAGCAGTTCTTC. As protein: CASSSRDVRGNEQFF.

This clonotype was recorded a few times. The rearrangement links TRBV9 to TRBJ2-1; TRBD2 matches at 8 bases. The germline V gene encodes CDR1 SGDLS and CDR2 YYNGEE. Germline trimming cut 3 bases from V and 6 bases from J; bases unmatched to any gene: 8. CDR3 length: 15 residues. The CDR3 coding sequence is TGTGCCAGCAGCGCCGGGACTAGGGGGAGCAATGAGCAGTTCTTC. This codes for CASSAGTRGSNEQFF.

This chain uses TRBV12-3 or TRBV12-4 with TRBJ2-1; TRBD2 might be the D (6 bases). The CDR3 spans 14 residues. Trimming removed 6 bases at V and 13 bases at J, with 22 bases between. The CDR3 spells CASSPLAPPGTQFF. The CDR3 nucleotides read TGTGCCAGCAGCCCACTAGCCCCTCCCGGGACCCAGTTCTTC.

The chain links TRBV9 to TRBJ1-3; D ambiguous. The CDR3 runs 14 residues. CDR1 is SGDLS and CDR2 is YYNGEE in the germline V gene. Trimming took off 3 bases at V and 3 bases at J, with 10 bases between the two ends. The CDR3 sequence is CASSAPGYGNTIYF. CDR3 sequence (DNA): TGTGCCAGCAGCGCCCCCGGGTATGGAAACACCATATATTTT.

This clonotype showed up just a few times. The genes are TRBV5-6 and TRBJ2-1; D gene unclear. The V end was cut by 4 bases, the J end by 9 bases, with 11 bases between. Germline assignment: CDR1 SGHDT and CDR2 YYEEEE. The CDR3 is 12 residues long. The chain's CDR3 is CASSVLVAEQFF. In nucleotides, the CDR3 is TGTGCCAGCAGCGTCTTGGTGGCTGAGCAGTTCTTC.

This rearrangement joins TRBV27 to TRBJ2-7, with 7 bases identical to TRBD2. Trimming removed 6 bases from V and 3 bases from J; junction bases left unmatched: 11. The CDR3 totals 15 residues. CDR1 and CDR2 (germline): MNHEY, SMNVEV (reference sequence). The DNA for the CDR3 is TGTGCCAGCAGAATTATGAGCGGGAAAGGCTACGAGCAGTACTTC. It encodes CASRIMSGKGYEQYF.

This clonotype was counted only a few times. The rearrangement uses TRBV7-6 and TRBJ2-7, with a tentative D call TRBD1 (6 bases). Germline V gene sequence: CDR1 SGHVS, CDR2 FNYEAQ. V dropped 4 bases and J dropped 5 bases, with 18 bases sitting between them. This CDR3 spans 15 amino acids. CDR3 protein: CASSWGLGAGNEQYF. CDR3 sequence (DNA): TGTGCCAGCAGCTGGGGGCTGGGGGCTGGGAACGAGCAGTACTTC.

This clonotype was counted at least ten times. This chain links TRBV5-1 with TRBJ2-7; TRBD2 matches 9 bases. The germline CDR1 and CDR2 sequences are SGHRS and YFSETQ. The J segment lost 3 bases and the V segment lost 4 bases, leaving 5 bases of the junction unmatched. The CDR3 is 14 residues long. The DNA for the CDR3 is TGCGCCAGCAGCAGGACTAGCGACTACTACGAGCAGTACTTC. Translation: CASSRTSDYYEQYF.

As DNA, the CDR3 is TGCAGTGCTAGAGAGAGCGGGAGACGGAAAGAGACCCAGTACTTC. Translating gives CSARESGRRKETQYF. The genes are TRBV20-1 and TRBJ2-5; 8 bases are a match to TRBD2. The CDR3 runs 15 residues. Germline-derived CDR1 and CDR2 are DFQATT and SNEGSKA (reference sequence). J lost 3 bases, V lost 0 bases, and 6 bases had no gene match.

This clonotype was counted once. Being one base from a much bigger clone, this may be a read error. The rearrangement uses TRBV4-1 and TRBJ2-2, with 8 bases identical to TRBD2. Germline V gene data show CDR1 as MGHRA and CDR2 as YSYEKL. This CDR3 contains 16 residues. CDR3 nucleotides: TGCGCCAGCAGCCAAGCTCTAGCGGGCATAACCGGGGAGCTGTATTTT. Translated, it gives CASSQALAGITGELYF.